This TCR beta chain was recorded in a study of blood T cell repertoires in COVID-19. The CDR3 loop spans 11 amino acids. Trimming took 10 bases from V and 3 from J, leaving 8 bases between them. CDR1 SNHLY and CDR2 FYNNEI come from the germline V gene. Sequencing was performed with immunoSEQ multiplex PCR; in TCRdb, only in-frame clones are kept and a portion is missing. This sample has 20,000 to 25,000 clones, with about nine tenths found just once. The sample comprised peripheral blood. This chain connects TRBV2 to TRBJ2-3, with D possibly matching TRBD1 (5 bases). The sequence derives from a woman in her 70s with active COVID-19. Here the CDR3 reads CAKGRTDTQYF. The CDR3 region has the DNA TGTGCCAAGGGGCGTACAGATACGCAGTATTTT.